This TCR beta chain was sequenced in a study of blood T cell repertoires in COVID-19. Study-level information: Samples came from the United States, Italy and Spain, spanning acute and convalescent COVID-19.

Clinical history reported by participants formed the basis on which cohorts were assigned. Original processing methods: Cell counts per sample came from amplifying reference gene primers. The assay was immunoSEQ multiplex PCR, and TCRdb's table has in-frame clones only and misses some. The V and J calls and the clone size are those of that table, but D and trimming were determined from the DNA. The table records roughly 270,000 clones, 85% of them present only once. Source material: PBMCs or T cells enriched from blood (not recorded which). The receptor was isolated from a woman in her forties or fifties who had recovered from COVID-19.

CDR3 residues: CASSEFAASGSNEQFF. The CDR3 DNA sequence: TGTGCCAGCAGTGAATTCGCGGCTAGCGGGAGCAATGAGCAGTTCTTC. The chain joins TRBV2 to TRBJ2-1; 10 bases fit TRBD2. Germline CDR1 reads SNHLY; CDR2 reads FYNNEI. The CDR3 length is 16 residues. The ends lost 2 bases at V and 6 bases at J; junction bases unmatched: 7.